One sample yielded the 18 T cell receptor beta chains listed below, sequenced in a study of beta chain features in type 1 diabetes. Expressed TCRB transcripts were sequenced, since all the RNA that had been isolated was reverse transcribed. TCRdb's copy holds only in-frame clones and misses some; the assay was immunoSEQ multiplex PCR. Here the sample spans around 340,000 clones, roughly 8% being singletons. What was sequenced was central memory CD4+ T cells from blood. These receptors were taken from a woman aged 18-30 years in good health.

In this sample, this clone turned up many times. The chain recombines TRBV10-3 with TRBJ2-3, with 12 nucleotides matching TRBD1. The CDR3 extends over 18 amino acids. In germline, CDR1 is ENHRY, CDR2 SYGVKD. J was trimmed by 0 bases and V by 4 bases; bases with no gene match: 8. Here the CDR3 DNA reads TGTGCCATCAGTGTCACCGGGACAGGGGGCAGGAGCACAGATACGCAGTATTTT. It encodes CAISVTGTGGRSTDTQYF.

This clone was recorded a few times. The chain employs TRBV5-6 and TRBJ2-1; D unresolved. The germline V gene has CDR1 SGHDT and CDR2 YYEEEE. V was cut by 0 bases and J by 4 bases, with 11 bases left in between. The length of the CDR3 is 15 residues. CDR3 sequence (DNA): TGTGCCAGCAGCTTGGTAGGTGGGCGGTACAATGAGCAGTTCTTC. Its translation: CASSLVGGRYNEQFF.

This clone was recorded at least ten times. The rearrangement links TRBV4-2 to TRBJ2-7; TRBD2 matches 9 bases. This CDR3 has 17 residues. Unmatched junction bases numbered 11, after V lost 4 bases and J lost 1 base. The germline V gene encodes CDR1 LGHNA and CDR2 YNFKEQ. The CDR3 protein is CASSPGHSGLASYEQYF. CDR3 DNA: TGTGCCAGCAGCCCGGGCCATTCTGGACTAGCGTCCTACGAGCAGTACTTC.

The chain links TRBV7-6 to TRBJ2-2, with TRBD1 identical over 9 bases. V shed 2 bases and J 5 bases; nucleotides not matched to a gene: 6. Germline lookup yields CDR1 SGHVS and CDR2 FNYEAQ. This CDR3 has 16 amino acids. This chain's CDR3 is CASSLLGTGKTGELFF. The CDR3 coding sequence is TGTGCCAGCAGCTTACTTGGGACAGGGAAAACCGGGGAGCTGTTTTTT. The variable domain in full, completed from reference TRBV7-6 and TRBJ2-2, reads GAGVSQSPRYKVTKRGQDVALRCDPISGHVSLYWYRQALGQGPEFLTYFNYEAQQDKSGLPNDRFSAERPEGSISTLTIQRTEQRDSAMYRCASSLLGTGKTGELFFGEGSRLTVL.

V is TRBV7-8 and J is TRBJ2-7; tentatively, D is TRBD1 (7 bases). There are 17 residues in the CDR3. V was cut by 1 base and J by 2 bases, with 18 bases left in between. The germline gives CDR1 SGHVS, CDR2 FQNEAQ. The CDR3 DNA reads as TGTGCCAGCAGCTTAGGGATGGGGGCGGGACAGACCTACGAGCAGTACTTC. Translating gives CASSLGMGAGQTYEQYF.

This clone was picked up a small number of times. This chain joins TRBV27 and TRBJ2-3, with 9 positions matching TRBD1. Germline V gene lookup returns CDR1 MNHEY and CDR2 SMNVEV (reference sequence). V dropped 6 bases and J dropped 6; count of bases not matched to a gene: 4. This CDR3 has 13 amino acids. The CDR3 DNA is TGTGCCAGCAGAAGGACAGGGGAGGATACGCAGTATTTT. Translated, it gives CASRRTGEDTQYF.

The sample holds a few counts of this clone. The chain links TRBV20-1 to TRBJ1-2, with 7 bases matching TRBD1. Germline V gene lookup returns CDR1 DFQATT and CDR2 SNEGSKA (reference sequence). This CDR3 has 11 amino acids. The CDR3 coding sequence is TGCAGACCAACAGGGGACTATGGCTACACCTTC. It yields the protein CRPTGDYGYTF.

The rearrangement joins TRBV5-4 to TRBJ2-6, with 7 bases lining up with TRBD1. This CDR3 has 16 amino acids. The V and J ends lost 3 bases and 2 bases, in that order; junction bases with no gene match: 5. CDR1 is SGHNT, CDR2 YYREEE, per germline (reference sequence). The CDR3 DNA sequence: TGTGCCAGCAGCTCCGGGACAGAAGCTGGGGCCAACGTCCTGACTTTC. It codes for CASSSGTEAGANVLTF.

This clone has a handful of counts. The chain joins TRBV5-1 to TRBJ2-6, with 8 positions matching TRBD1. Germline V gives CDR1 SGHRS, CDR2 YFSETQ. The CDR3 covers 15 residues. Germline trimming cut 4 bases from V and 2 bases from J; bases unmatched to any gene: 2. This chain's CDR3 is CASSQQGAGANVLTF. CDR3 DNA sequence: TGCGCCAGCAGCCAACAGGGGGCTGGGGCCAACGTCCTGACTTTC.

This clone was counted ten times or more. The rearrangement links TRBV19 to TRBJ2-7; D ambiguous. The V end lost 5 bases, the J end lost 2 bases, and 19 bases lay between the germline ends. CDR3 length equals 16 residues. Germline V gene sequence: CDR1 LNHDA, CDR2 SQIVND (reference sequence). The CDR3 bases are TGTGCCAGTAGTCCCCGGACGGCGACCAATCCCTACGAGCAGTACTTC. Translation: CASSPRTATNPYEQYF.

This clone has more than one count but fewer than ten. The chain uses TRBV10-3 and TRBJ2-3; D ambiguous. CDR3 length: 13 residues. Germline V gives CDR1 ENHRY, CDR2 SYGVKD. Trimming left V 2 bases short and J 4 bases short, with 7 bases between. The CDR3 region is CAISEPPSDTQYF. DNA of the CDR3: TGTGCCATCAGTGAGCCGCCATCAGATACGCAGTATTTT.

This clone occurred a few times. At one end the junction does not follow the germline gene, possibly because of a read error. The CDR3 sequence: CASSVRPGGNTIYF. The CDR3 nucleotides read TGTGCCAGCAGTGTTCGTCCAGGTGGAAACACCATATATTTT. This chain joins TRBV10-3 and TRBJ1-3; D is unclear. This CDR3 contains 14 residues. CDR1 and CDR2 from the germline V gene are ENHRY and SYGVKD.

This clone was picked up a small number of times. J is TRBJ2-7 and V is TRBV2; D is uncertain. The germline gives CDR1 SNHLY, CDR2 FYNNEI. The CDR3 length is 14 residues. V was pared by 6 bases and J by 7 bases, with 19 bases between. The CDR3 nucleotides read TGTGCCAGCAGGCACGACACATACCGTGTAGAGCAGTACTTC. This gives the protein CASRHDTYRVEQYF.

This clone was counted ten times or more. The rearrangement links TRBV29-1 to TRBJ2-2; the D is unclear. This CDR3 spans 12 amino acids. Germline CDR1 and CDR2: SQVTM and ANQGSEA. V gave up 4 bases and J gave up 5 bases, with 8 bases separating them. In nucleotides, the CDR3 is TGCAGCGTTGCGCGCAGGACCGGGGAGCTGTTTTTT. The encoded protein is CSVARRTGELFF.

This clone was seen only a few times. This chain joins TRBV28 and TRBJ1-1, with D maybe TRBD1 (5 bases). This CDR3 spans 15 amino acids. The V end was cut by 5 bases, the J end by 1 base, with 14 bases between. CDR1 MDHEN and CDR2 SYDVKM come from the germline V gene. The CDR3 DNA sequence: TGTGCCAGCAGTAGCTCTCCCGGGGGGAACACTGAAGCTTTCTTT. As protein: CASSSSPGGNTEAFF.

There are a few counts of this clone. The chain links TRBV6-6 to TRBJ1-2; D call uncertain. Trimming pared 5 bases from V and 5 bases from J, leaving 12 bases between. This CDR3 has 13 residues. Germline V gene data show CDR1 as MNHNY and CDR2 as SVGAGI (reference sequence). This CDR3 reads CASSRAAGYGYTF. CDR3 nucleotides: TGTGCCAGCAGTCGGGCCGCGGGGTATGGCTACACCTTC.

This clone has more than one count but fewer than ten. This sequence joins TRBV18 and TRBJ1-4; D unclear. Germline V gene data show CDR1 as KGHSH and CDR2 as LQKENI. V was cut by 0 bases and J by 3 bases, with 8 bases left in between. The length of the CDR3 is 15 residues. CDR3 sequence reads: CASSPPGMSNEKLFF. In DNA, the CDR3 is TGTGCCAGCTCACCACCGGGCATGTCTAATGAAAAACTGTTTTTT. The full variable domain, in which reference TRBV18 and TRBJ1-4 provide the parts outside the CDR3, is NAGVMQNPRHLVRRRGQEARLRCSPMKGHSHVYWYRQLPEEGLKFMVYLQKENIIDESGMPKERFSAEFPKEGPSILRIQQVVRGDSAAYFCASSPPGMSNEKLFFGSGTQLSVL.

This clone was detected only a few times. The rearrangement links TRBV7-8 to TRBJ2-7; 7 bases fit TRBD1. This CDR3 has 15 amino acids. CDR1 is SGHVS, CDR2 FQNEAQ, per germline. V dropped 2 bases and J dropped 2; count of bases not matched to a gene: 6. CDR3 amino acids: CASSLNTGTAYEQYF. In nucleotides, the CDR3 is TGTGCCAGCAGCTTAAATACCGGGACAGCCTACGAGCAGTACTTC.